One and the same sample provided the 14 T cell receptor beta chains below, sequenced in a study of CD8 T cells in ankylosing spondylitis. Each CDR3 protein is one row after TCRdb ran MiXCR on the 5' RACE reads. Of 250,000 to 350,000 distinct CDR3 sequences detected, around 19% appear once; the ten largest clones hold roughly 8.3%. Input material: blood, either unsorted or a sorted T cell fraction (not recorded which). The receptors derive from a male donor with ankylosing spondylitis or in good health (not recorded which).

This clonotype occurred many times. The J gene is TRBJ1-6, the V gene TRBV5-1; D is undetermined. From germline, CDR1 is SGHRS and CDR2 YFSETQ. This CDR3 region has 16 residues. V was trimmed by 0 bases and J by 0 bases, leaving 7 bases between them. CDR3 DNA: TGCGCCAGCAGCTTGGAGGTTGGCTCCTATAATTCACCCCTCCACTTT. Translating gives CASSLEVGSYNSPLHF.

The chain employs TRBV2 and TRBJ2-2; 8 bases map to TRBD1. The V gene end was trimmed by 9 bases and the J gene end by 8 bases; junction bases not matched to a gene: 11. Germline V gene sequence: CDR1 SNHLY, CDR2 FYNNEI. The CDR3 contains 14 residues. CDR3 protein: CARTRTGSSGELFF. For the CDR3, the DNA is TGTGCCAGAACTAGGACAGGGAGTTCTGGGGAGCTGTTTTTT.

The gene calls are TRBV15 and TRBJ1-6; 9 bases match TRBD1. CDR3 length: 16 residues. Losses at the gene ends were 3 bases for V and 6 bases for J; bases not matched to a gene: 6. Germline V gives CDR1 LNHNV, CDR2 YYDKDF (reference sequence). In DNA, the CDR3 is TGTGCCACCAGCAGTAACAGGGGGCCCGGTAATTCACCCCTCCACTTT. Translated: CATSSNRGPGNSPLHF.

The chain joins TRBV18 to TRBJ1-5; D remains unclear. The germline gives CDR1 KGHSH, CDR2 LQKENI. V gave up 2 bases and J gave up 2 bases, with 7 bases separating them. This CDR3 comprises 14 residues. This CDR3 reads CASSPTRGNQPQHF. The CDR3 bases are TGTGCCAGCTCACCAACTAGGGGCAATCAGCCCCAGCATTTT. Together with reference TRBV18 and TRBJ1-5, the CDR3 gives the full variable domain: NAGVMQNPRHLVRRRGQEARLRCSPMKGHSHVYWYRQLPEEGLKFMVYLQKENIIDESGMPKERFSAEFPKEGPSILRIQQVVRGDSAAYFCASSPTRGNQPQHFGDGTRLSIL.

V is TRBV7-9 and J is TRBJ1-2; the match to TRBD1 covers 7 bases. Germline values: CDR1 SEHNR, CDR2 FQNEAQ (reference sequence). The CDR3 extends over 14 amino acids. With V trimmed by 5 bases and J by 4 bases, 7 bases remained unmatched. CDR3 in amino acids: CASSATGTAYGYTF. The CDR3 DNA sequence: TGTGCCAGCAGCGCAACCGGGACAGCCTATGGCTACACCTTC.

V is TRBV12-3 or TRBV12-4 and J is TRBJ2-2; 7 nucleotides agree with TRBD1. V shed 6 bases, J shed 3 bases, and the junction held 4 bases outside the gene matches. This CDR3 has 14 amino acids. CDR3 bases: TGTGCCAGCAGGGACAGGCGTGACACCGGGGAGCTGTTTTTT. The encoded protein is CASRDRRDTGELFF.

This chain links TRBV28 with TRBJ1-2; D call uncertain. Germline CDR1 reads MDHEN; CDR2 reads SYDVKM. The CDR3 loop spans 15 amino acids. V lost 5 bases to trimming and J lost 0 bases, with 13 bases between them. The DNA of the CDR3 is TGTGCCAGCAGTGCCTACGGGAAGGCTAACTATGGCTACACCTTC. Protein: CASSAYGKANYGYTF.

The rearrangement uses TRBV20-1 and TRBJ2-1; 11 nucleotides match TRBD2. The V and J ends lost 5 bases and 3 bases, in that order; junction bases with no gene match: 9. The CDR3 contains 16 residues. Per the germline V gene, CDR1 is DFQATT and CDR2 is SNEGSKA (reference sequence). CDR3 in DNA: TGCAGTGCTGTAAAACTAGCGGGAGTACTCTACAATGAGCAGTTCTTC. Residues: CSAVKLAGVLYNEQFF.

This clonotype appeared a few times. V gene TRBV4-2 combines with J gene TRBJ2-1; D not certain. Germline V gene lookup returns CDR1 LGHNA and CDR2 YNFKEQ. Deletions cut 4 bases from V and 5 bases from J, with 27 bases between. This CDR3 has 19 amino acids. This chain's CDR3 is CASSPRSPGLPGQNNEQFF. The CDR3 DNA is TGTGCCAGCAGCCCAAGATCTCCGGGCCTCCCCGGTCAGAACAATGAGCAGTTCTTC.

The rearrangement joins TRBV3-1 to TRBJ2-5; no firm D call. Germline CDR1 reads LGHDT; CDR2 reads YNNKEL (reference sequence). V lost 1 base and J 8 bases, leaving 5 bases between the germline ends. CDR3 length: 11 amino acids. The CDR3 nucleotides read TGTGCCAGCAGCCAAGTGACTACCCAGTACTTC. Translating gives CASSQVTTQYF.

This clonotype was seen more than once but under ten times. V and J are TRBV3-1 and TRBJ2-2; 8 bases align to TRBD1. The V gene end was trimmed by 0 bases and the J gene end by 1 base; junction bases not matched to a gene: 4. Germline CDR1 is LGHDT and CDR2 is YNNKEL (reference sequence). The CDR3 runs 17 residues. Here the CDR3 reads CASSQELTGENTGELFF. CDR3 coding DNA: TGTGCCAGCAGCCAAGAACTGACAGGGGAGAACACCGGGGAGCTGTTTTTT.

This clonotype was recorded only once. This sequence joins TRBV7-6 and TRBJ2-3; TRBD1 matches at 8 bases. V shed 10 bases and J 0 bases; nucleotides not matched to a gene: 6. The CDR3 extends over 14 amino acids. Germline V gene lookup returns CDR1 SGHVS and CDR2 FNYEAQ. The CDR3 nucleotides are TGTGCCACCGGACAGGGCCCTAGCACAGATACGCAGTATTTT. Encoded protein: CATGQGPSTDTQYF.

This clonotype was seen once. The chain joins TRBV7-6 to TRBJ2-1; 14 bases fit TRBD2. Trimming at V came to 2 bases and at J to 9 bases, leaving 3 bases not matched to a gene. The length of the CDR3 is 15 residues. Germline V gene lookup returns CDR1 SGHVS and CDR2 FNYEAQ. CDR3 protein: CASSLTTSGGAEQFF. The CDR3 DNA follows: TGTGCCAGCAGCTTAACGACTAGCGGGGGGGCTGAGCAGTTCTTC.

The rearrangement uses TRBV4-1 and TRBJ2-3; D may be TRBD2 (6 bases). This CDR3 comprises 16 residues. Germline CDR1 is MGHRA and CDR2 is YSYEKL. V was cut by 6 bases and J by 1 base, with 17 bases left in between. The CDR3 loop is CASSRAGLGGTDTQYF. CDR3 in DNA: TGCGCCAGCAGTAGAGCGGGTCTAGGGGGCACAGATACGCAGTATTTT.